The T cell receptor (beta chain) described here comes from a study of cytomegalovirus exposure and HLA in healthy donors. Whole-study findings and limits: Researchers reported in a later analysis that common viral pathogens appeared linked to several top clusters.

The PCR had 60 Vbeta and 13 Jbeta primers. Clones were read by immunoSEQ multiplex PCR, and TCRdb kept only the in-frame ones, dropping some. The top ten clones hold about 2.2% of a sample with about 190,000 clones, about 80% of them seen once. A remark on this clone: What it binds is not known.

From germline, CDR1 is SGHRS and CDR2 YFSETQ. This CDR3 is 14 amino acids long. V was clipped by 3 bases and J by 5 bases; unmatched bases: 6. The gene calls are TRBV5-1 and TRBJ2-5; 8 bases agree with TRBD2. Sequencing was performed on PBMCs. This clonotype was sampled from a woman aged 30 to 39 in good health and CMV-seronegative. The CDR3 nucleotides read TGCGCCAGCAGCTCCGGACTAGCCGGTGAGACCCAGTACTTC. Translating it yields CASSSGLAGETQYF.